The rows below give T cell receptor beta chains drawn from one sample of a study of blood T cell repertoires in COVID-19. Assay used: immunoSEQ multiplex PCR; TCRdb lists only in-frame clones, some missing. The repertoire holds tens of thousands of clones, with 75% to 90% as singletons. Sequenced: peripheral blood. The source of these receptors is a human donor in a cohort sampled during active COVID-19. CDR3s include the opening cysteine and the closing phenylalanine or tryptophan. Fields, in order: V gene, D gene, clone size, J gene, CDR3 protein, CDR3 DNA. The D gene is left open where the match is weak. Clone size is given for some rows only: seen once, a few or many times, or a class if the clone is expanded.

V gene: TRBV10-3; D gene: -; clone size: once; J gene: TRBJ1-3; CDR3 protein: CATRTSSSSGNTIYF; CDR3 DNA: TGTGCCACCCGTACTTCATCAAGCTCTGGAAACACCATATATTTT
V gene: TRBV7-9; D gene: -; clone size: once; J gene: TRBJ1-3; CDR3 protein: CASTPGGSGNTIYF; CDR3 DNA: TGTGCCAGCACCCCCGGGGGGTCTGGAAACACCATATATTTT
V gene: TRBV3-1/TRBV3-2; D gene: -; clone size: -; J gene: TRBJ1-5; CDR3 protein: CASSQDGEGNQPQHF; CDR3 DNA: TGTGCCAGCAGCCAAGACGGGGAGGGCAATCAGCCCCAGCATTTT
V gene: TRBV24-1; D gene: TRBD1; clone size: -; J gene: TRBJ1-2; CDR3 protein: CATSDPGQGETGYTF; CDR3 DNA: TGTGCCACCAGTGACCCCGGACAGGGTGAAACTGGCTACACCTTC
V gene: TRBV11-2; D gene: -; clone size: -; J gene: TRBJ2-7; CDR3 protein: CASSLDNAPYEQYF; CDR3 DNA: TGTGCCAGCAGCTTGGACAATGCCCCCTACGAGCAGTACTTC
V gene: TRBV5-4; D gene: -; clone size: -; J gene: TRBJ1-6; CDR3 protein: CASGEQQDSPLHF; CDR3 DNA: TGTGCCAGCGGGGAGCAGCAAGATTCACCCCTCCACTTT
V gene: TRBV11-2; D gene: TRBD1; clone size: -; J gene: TRBJ1-5; CDR3 protein: CASSLDLAGGAPQHF; CDR3 DNA: TGTGCCAGCAGCTTAGATTTGGCAGGGGGCGCACCCCAGCATTTT
V gene: TRBV7-2; D gene: -; clone size: -; J gene: TRBJ2-3; CDR3 protein: CASSLLLGGHTDTQYF; CDR3 DNA: TGTGCCAGCAGCTTATTGCTGGGGGGGCACACAGATACGCAGTATTTT
V gene: TRBV10-2; D gene: -; clone size: -; J gene: TRBJ2-7; CDR3 protein: CASSESPAGFLYEQYF; CDR3 DNA: TGCGCCAGCAGTGAGTCCCCCGCGGGGTTTTTGTACGAGCAGTACTTC
V gene: TRBV9; D gene: TRBD1; clone size: -; J gene: TRBJ1-1; CDR3 protein: CASSQGGNTEAFF; CDR3 DNA: TGTGCCAGCAGCCAGGGGGGGAACACTGAAGCTTTCTTT
V gene: TRBV7-2; D gene: -; clone size: -; J gene: TRBJ2-7; CDR3 protein: CASSAPRGVHEQYF; CDR3 DNA: TGTGCCAGCAGCGCCCCGCGCGGGGTCCACGAGCAGTACTTC
V gene: TRBV3-1/TRBV3-2; D gene: TRBD2; clone size: once; J gene: TRBJ2-7; CDR3 protein: CASSPGTSGVTQYF; CDR3 DNA: TGTGCCAGCAGCCCCGGGACTAGCGGGGTTACGCAGTACTTC
V gene: TRBV9; D gene: TRBD1; clone size: -; J gene: TRBJ1-1; CDR3 protein: CASSVALRGTEAFF; CDR3 DNA: TGTGCCAGCAGCGTAGCTCTCAGGGGGACTGAAGCTTTCTTT
V gene: TRBV7-9; D gene: -; clone size: -; J gene: TRBJ2-3; CDR3 protein: CASRTHADTQYF; CDR3 DNA: TGTGCCAGCAGAACACACGCAGATACGCAGTATTTT
V gene: TRBV7-2; D gene: -; clone size: -; J gene: TRBJ2-7; CDR3 protein: CASSLGPGLYEQYF; CDR3 DNA: TGTGCCAGCAGCTTAGGACCTGGACTCTACGAGCAGTACTTC
V gene: TRBV25-1; D gene: TRBD1; clone size: once; J gene: TRBJ2-7; CDR3 protein: CASNTGTGGEQYF; CDR3 DNA: TGTGCCAGCAATACCGGGACAGGGGGCGAGCAGTACTTC
V gene: TRBV9; D gene: TRBD1; clone size: -; J gene: TRBJ2-5; CDR3 protein: CASSVEGQGQETQYF; CDR3 DNA: TGTGCCAGCAGCGTAGAAGGACAGGGTCAAGAGACCCAGTACTTC
V gene: TRBV7-2; D gene: TRBD1; clone size: -; J gene: TRBJ2-7; CDR3 protein: CASSFGQGIYEQYF; CDR3 DNA: TGTGCCAGCAGCTTCGGACAGGGGATCTACGAGCAGTACTTC
V gene: TRBV7-9; D gene: -; clone size: -; J gene: TRBJ1-4; CDR3 protein: CASSQLGKNEKLFF; CDR3 DNA: TGTGCCAGCAGCCAACTCGGGAAAAATGAAAAACTGTTTTTT
V gene: TRBV2; D gene: TRBD2; clone size: -; J gene: TRBJ2-1; CDR3 protein: CASSEGDSGATYNEQFF; CDR3 DNA: TGTGCCAGCAGTGAAGGGGATAGCGGGGCTACCTACAATGAGCAGTTCTTC
V gene: TRBV6-5; D gene: -; clone size: -; J gene: TRBJ1-2; CDR3 protein: CASSSGNYGYTF; CDR3 DNA: TGTGCCAGCAGCTCGGGAAATTATGGCTACACCTTC
V gene: TRBV18; D gene: -; clone size: once; J gene: TRBJ2-7; CDR3 protein: CASSPPVNGLYEQYF; CDR3 DNA: TGTGCCAGCTCACCACCGGTTAACGGACTCTACGAGCAGTACTTC
V gene: TRBV5-4; D gene: -; clone size: -; J gene: TRBJ2-7; CDR3 protein: CASSLGQGSYEQYF; CDR3 DNA: TGTGCCAGCAGCTTGGGGCAGGGATCCTACGAGCAGTACTTC
V gene: TRBV6-1; D gene: -; clone size: -; J gene: TRBJ2-7; CDR3 protein: CASSETGDYEQYF; CDR3 DNA: TGTGCCAGCAGTGAGACGGGAGACTACGAGCAGTACTTC
V gene: TRBV7-2; D gene: -; clone size: few; J gene: TRBJ1-5; CDR3 protein: CASSLKGQGQPQHF; CDR3 DNA: TGTGCCAGCAGCTTAAAGGGGCAGGGTCAGCCCCAGCATTTT
V gene: TRBV11-2; D gene: TRBD1; clone size: -; J gene: TRBJ1-3; CDR3 protein: CASSSYRGNSGNTIYF; CDR3 DNA: TGTGCCAGCAGCTCCTACAGGGGTAACTCTGGAAACACCATATATTTT
V gene: TRBV7-8; D gene: TRBD1; clone size: -; J gene: TRBJ1-1; CDR3 protein: CASSLTGGTEAFF; CDR3 DNA: TGTGCCAGCAGCCTGACAGGGGGCACTGAAGCTTTCTTT
V gene: TRBV25-1; D gene: -; clone size: -; J gene: TRBJ1-1; CDR3 protein: CASSGLGRGNTEAFF; CDR3 DNA: TGTGCCAGCAGTGGTCTAGGCAGGGGGAACACTGAAGCTTTCTTT
V gene: TRBV11-2; D gene: TRBD1; clone size: -; J gene: TRBJ1-1; CDR3 protein: CASSFSDRGLGHMNTEAFF; CDR3 DNA: TGTGCCAGCAGCTTTTCCGACAGGGGATTGGGGCATATGAACACTGAAGCTTTCTTT
V gene: TRBV4-3; D gene: -; clone size: few; J gene: TRBJ1-1; CDR3 protein: CASSQDPGQNTEAFF; CDR3 DNA: TGCGCCAGCAGCCAAGATCCTGGCCAGAACACTGAAGCTTTCTTT
V gene: TRBV5-1; D gene: -; clone size: -; J gene: TRBJ2-7; CDR3 protein: CASSLAGGEQYF; CDR3 DNA: TGCGCCAGCAGCTTGGCCGGGGGCGAGCAGTACTTC
V gene: TRBV6-2/TRBV6-3; D gene: -; clone size: -; J gene: TRBJ1-2; CDR3 protein: CASSLGGFDGYTF; CDR3 DNA: TGTGCCAGCAGTTTGGGGGGGTTCGATGGCTACACCTTC
V gene: TRBV7-2; D gene: -; clone size: -; J gene: TRBJ1-2; CDR3 protein: CASSLDPSPNYGYTF; CDR3 DNA: TGTGCCAGCAGCTTAGATCCCAGTCCTAACTATGGCTACACCTTC
V gene: TRBV5-1; D gene: -; clone size: -; J gene: TRBJ2-7; CDR3 protein: CASSSNYEQYF; CDR3 DNA: TGCGCCAGCAGCTCTAACTACGAGCAGTACTTC
V gene: TRBV11-2; D gene: -; clone size: -; J gene: TRBJ1-5; CDR3 protein: CASSLRGGAINQPQHF; CDR3 DNA: TGTGCCAGCAGCTTAAGAGGGGGGGCGATTAATCAGCCCCAGCATTTT
V gene: TRBV7-8; D gene: TRBD2; clone size: -; J gene: TRBJ2-7; CDR3 protein: CASSPGGYEQYF; CDR3 DNA: TGTGCCAGCAGCCCGGGGGGTTACGAGCAGTACTTC
V gene: TRBV11-2; D gene: TRBD1; clone size: -; J gene: TRBJ2-7; CDR3 protein: CASSSPRDSSYEQYF; CDR3 DNA: TGTGCCAGCAGCTCGCCCCGGGACAGCTCCTACGAGCAGTACTTC
V gene: TRBV5-1; D gene: -; clone size: -; J gene: TRBJ1-1; CDR3 protein: CASSYPPGTEAFF; CDR3 DNA: TGCGCCAGCAGTTACCCACCGGGGACTGAAGCTTTCTTT
V gene: TRBV5-6; D gene: -; clone size: -; J gene: TRBJ1-1; CDR3 protein: CASSLGGLQNTEAFF; CDR3 DNA: TGTGCCAGCAGCTTGGGGGGACTACAGAACACTGAAGCTTTCTTT
V gene: TRBV3-1/TRBV3-2; D gene: TRBD2; clone size: -; J gene: TRBJ2-6; CDR3 protein: CASSQVRAGAGGNPGANVLTF; CDR3 DNA: TGTGCCAGCAGCCAAGTCAGGGCAGGAGCGGGGGGCAACCCTGGGGCCAACGTCCTGACTTTC
V gene: TRBV4-2; D gene: -; clone size: once; J gene: TRBJ1-2; CDR3 protein: CASSQSGVSNYGYTF; CDR3 DNA: TGTGCCAGCAGCCAGTCAGGGGTATCCAACTATGGCTACACCTTC
V gene: TRBV6-2/TRBV6-3; D gene: TRBD1; clone size: -; J gene: TRBJ1-5; CDR3 protein: CASSYSGTASQPQHF; CDR3 DNA: TGTGCCAGCAGTTACTCCGGGACAGCGAGCCAGCCCCAGCATTTT
V gene: TRBV4-2; D gene: -; clone size: -; J gene: TRBJ1-5; CDR3 protein: CASSQEGGGNQPQHF; CDR3 DNA: TGTGCCAGCAGCCAAGAGGGGGGAGGGAATCAGCCCCAGCATTTT
V gene: TRBV11-2; D gene: TRBD1; clone size: -; J gene: TRBJ1-1; CDR3 protein: CASSPLPGGTEAFF; CDR3 DNA: TGTGCCAGCAGCCCCCTCCCAGGGGGCACTGAAGCTTTCTTT
V gene: TRBV6-6; D gene: -; clone size: -; J gene: TRBJ1-3; CDR3 protein: CASSERALSGNTIYF; CDR3 DNA: TGTGCCAGCAGCGAGCGGGCCCTATCTGGAAACACCATATATTTT
V gene: TRBV5-1; D gene: TRBD2; clone size: -; J gene: TRBJ2-3; CDR3 protein: CASSLEGGVLHTQYF; CDR3 DNA: TGCGCCAGCAGCTTGGAGGGAGGGGTTCTCCATACGCAGTATTTT
V gene: TRBV9; D gene: TRBD2; clone size: once; J gene: TRBJ2-1; CDR3 protein: CASSVAGGKNEQFF; CDR3 DNA: TGTGCCAGCAGCGTAGCGGGGGGGAAGAATGAGCAGTTCTTC
V gene: TRBV20-1; D gene: -; clone size: few; J gene: TRBJ1-2; CDR3 protein: CSASNWQTNYGYTF; CDR3 DNA: TGCAGTGCTAGTAATTGGCAGACTAACTATGGCTACACCTTC
V gene: TRBV19; D gene: -; clone size: -; J gene: TRBJ2-7; CDR3 protein: CASSIDWDTSYEQYF; CDR3 DNA: TGTGCCAGTAGTATAGATTGGGACACCTCCTACGAGCAGTACTTC
V gene: TRBV18; D gene: -; clone size: -; J gene: TRBJ2-7; CDR3 protein: CASSPMAGDPHF; CDR3 DNA: TGTGCCAGCTCACCAATGGCCGGGGATCCACACTTC
V gene: TRBV24-1; D gene: -; clone size: -; J gene: TRBJ1-2; CDR3 protein: CATLGNYGYTF; CDR3 DNA: TGTGCCACCCTCGGTAACTATGGCTACACCTTC
V gene: TRBV10-3; D gene: -; clone size: once; J gene: TRBJ1-6; CDR3 protein: CAIRDSSDNSPLHF; CDR3 DNA: TGTGCCATCAGGGACTCCTCCGATAATTCACCCCTCCACTTT
V gene: TRBV7-2; D gene: -; clone size: -; J gene: TRBJ1-2; CDR3 protein: CASSLSGAYGYTF; CDR3 DNA: TGTGCCAGCAGCTTATCAGGGGCTTATGGCTACACCTTC
V gene: TRBV11-2; D gene: -; clone size: few; J gene: TRBJ1-1; CDR3 protein: CASSLAGHLNTEAFF; CDR3 DNA: TGTGCCAGCAGCTTAGCGGGACACCTGAACACTGAAGCTTTCTTT
V gene: TRBV19; D gene: -; clone size: once; J gene: TRBJ2-7; CDR3 protein: CASSISIAKTNEQYF; CDR3 DNA: TGTGCCAGTAGTATCTCAATAGCCAAGACCAACGAGCAGTACTTC
V gene: TRBV2; D gene: -; clone size: -; J gene: TRBJ1-5; CDR3 protein: CASSEAEVQPQHF; CDR3 DNA: TGTGCCAGCAGTGAAGCGGAGGTTCAGCCCCAGCATTTT
V gene: TRBV5-6; D gene: TRBD1; clone size: -; J gene: TRBJ1-4; CDR3 protein: CASSRDRGMVNEKLFF; CDR3 DNA: TGTGCCAGCAGCCGGGACAGGGGTATGGTAAATGAAAAACTGTTTTTT
V gene: TRBV5-4; D gene: -; clone size: once; J gene: TRBJ1-1; CDR3 protein: CASSLEGGRGTEAFF; CDR3 DNA: TGTGCCAGCAGCTTGGAAGGGGGAAGAGGCACTGAAGCTTTCTTT
V gene: TRBV4-3; D gene: -; clone size: -; J gene: TRBJ1-1; CDR3 protein: CASSQDTYTLNTEAFF; CDR3 DNA: TGCGCCAGCAGCCAAGATACGTACACGCTGAACACTGAAGCTTTCTTT